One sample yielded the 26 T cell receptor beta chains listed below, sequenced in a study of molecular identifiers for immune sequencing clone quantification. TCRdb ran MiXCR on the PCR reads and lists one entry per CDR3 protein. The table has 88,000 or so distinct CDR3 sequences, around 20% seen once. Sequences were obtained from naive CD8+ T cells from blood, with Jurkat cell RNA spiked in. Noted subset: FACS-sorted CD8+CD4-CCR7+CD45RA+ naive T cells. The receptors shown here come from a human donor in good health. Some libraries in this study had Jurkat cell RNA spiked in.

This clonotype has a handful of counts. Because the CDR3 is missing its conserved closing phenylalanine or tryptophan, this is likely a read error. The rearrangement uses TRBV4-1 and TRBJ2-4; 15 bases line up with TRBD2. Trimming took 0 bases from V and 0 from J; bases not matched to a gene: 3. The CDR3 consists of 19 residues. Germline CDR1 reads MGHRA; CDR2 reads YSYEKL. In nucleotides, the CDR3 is TGCGCCAGCAGCCAAGAAGGACTAGCGGGGGGGCTAGCCAAAAACATTCAGTACCTC. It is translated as CASSQEGLAGGLAKNIQYL.

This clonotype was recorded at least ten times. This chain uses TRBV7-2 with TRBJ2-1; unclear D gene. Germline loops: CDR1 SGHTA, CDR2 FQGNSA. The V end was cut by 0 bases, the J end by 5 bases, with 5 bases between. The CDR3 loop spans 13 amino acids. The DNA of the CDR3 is TGTGCCAGCAGCTTAGCTCCGCACAATGAGCAGTTCTTC. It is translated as CASSLAPHNEQFF.

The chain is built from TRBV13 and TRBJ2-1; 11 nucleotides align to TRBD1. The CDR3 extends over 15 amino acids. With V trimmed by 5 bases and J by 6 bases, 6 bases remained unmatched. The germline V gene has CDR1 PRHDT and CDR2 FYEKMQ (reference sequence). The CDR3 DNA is TGTGCCAGCAGCCCCGGGACAGGGGGGATCAATGAGCAGTTCTTC. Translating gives CASSPGTGGINEQFF. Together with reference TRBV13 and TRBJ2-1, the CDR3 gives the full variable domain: AAGVIQSPRHLIKEKRETATLKCYPIPRHDTVYWYQQGPGQDPQFLISFYEKMQSDKGSIPDRFSAQQFSDYHSELNMSSLELGDSALYFCASSPGTGGINEQFFGPGTRLTVL.

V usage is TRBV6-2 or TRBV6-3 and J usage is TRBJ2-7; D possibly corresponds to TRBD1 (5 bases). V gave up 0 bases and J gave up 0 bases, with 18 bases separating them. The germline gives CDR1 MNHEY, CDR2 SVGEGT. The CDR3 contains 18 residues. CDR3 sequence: CASSYSLAGLEASYEQYF. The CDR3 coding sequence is TGTGCCAGCAGTTACTCTTTAGCAGGGCTCGAAGCCTCCTACGAGCAGTACTTC.

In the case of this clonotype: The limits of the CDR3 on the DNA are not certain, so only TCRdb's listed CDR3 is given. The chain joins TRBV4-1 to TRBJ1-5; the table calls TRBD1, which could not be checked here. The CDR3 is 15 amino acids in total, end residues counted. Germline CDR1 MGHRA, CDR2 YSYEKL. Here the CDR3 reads CASSPFGAGNQPQHF.

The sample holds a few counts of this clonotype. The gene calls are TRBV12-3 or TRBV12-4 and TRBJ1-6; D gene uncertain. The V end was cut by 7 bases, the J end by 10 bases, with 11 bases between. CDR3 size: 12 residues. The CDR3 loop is CASTLPGSPLHF. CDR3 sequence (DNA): TGTGCCAGCACCCTCCCGGGCTCACCCCTCCACTTT.

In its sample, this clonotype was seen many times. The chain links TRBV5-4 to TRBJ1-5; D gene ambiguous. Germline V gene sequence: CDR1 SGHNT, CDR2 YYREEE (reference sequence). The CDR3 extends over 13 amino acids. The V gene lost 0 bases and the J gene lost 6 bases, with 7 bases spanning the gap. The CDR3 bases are TGTGCCAGCAGCTTGGGGGCCGGTCAGCCCCAGCATTTT. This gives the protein CASSLGAGQPQHF.

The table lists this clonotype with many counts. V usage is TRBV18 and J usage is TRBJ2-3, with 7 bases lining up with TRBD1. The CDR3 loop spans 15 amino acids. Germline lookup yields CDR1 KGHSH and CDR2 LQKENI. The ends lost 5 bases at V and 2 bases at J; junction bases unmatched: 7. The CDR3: CASSREGQNTDTQYF. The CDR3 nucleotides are TGTGCCAGCTCAAGAGAGGGACAGAACACAGATACGCAGTATTTT.

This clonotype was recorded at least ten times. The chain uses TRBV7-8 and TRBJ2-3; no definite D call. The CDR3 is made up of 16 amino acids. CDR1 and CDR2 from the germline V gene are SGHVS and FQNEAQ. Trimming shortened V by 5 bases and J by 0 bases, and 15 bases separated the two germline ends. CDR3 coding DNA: TGTGCCAGCAGCCAAGCCCCAGGACGAAGCACAGATACGCAGTATTTT. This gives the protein CASSQAPGRSTDTQYF. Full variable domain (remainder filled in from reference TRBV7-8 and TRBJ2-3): GAGVSQSPRYKVAKRGQDVALRCDPISGHVSLFWYQQALGQGPEFLTYFQNEAQLDKSGLPSDRFFAERPEGSVSTLKIQRTQQEDSAVYLCASSQAPGRSTDTQYFGPGTRLTVL.

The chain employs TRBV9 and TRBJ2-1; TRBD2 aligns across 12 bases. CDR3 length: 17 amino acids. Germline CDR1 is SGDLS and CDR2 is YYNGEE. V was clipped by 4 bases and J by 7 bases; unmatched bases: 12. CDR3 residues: CASSTRLAGVEGNEQFF. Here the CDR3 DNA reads TGTGCCAGCAGCACCCGACTAGCGGGAGTGGAGGGGAATGAGCAGTTCTTC.

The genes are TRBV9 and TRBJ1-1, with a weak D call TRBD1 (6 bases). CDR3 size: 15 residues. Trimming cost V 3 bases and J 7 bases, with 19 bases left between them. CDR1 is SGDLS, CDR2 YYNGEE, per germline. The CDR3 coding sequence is TGTGCCAGCAGCGCAGACCCAACGGGACACGGTGAAGCTTTCTTT. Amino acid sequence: CASSADPTGHGEAFF. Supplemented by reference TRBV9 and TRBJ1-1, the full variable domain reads DSGVTQTPKHLITATGQRVTLRCSPRSGDLSVYWYQQSLDQGLQFLIQYYNGEERAKGNILERFSAQQFPDLHSELNLSSLELGDSALYFCASSADPTGHGEAFFGQGTRLTVV.

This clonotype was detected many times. The CDR3 reads CASSDLGSTDTQYF. The CDR3 nucleotides are TGTGCCAGCAGTGACCTAGGTTCCACAGATACGCAGTATTTT. The chain recombines TRBV6-4 with TRBJ2-3; unclear D gene. There are 14 residues in the CDR3. CDR1 MRHNA and CDR2 SNTAGT come from the germline V gene. V lost 2 bases to trimming and J lost 2 bases, with 8 bases between them.

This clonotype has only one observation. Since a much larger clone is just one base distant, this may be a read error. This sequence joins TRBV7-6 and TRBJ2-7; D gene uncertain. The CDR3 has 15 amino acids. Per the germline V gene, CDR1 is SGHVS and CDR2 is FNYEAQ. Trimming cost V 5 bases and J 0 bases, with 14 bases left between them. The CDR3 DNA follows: TGTGCCAGCAGCGCGAGTCCCTCGTTCTCCTACGAGCAGTACTTC. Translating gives CASSASPSFSYEQYF. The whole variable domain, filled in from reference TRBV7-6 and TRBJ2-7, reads GAGVSQSPRYKVTKRGQDVALRCDPISGHVSLYWYRQALGQGPEFLTYFNYEAQQDKSGLPNDRFSAERPEGSISTLTIQRTEQRDSAMYRCASSASPSFSYEQYFGPGTRLTVT.

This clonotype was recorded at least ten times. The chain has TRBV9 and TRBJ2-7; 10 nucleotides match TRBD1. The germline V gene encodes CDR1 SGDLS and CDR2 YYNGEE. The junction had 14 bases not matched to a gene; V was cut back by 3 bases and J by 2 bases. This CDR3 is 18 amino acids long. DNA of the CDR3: TGTGCCAGCAGCGGTGCGATCGGGACAGGGGTGAAGGCCTACGAGCAGTACTTC. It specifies CASSGAIGTGVKAYEQYF.

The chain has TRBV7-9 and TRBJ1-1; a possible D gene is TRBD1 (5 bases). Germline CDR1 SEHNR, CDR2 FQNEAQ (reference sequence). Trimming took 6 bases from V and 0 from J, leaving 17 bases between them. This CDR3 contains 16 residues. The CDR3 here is CASSHPTRTLNTEAFF. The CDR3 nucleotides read TGTGCCAGCAGTCATCCGACTCGGACATTGAACACTGAAGCTTTCTTT. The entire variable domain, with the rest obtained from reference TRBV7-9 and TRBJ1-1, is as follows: DTGVSQNPRHKITKRGQNVTFRCDPISEHNRLYWYRQTLGQGPEFLTYFQNEAQLEKSRLLSDRFSAERPKGSFSTLEIQRTEQGDSAMYLCASSHPTRTLNTEAFFGQGTRLTVV.

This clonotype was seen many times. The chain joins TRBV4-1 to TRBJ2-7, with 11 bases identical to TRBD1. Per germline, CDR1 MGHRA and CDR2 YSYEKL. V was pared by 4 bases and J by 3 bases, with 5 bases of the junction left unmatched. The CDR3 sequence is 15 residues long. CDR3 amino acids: CASSLRTGGRYEQYF. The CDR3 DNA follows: TGCGCCAGCAGCCTCCGGACAGGGGGCCGCTACGAGCAGTACTTC.

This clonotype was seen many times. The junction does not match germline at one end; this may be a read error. This CDR3 is CASSLGQYNSPLHF. CDR3 DNA: TGTGCCAGCAGCCTAGGACAGTATAATTCACCCCTCCACTTT. The chain couples TRBV13 to TRBJ1-6; tentative D call: TRBD1 (6 bases). There are 14 residues in the CDR3. Germline V CDR1 and CDR2: PRHDT, FYEKMQ (reference sequence).

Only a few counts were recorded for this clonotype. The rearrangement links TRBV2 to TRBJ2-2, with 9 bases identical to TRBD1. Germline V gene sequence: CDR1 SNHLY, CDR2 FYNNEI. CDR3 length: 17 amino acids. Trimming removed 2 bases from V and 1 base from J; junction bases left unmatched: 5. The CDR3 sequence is CASSEPMDRGNTGELFF. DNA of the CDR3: TGTGCCAGCAGTGAACCGATGGACAGGGGGAACACCGGGGAGCTGTTTTTT. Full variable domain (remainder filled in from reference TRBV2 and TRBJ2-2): EPEVTQTPSHQVTQMGQEVILRCVPISNHLYFYWYRQILGQKVEFLVSFYNNEISEKSEIFDDQFSVERPDGSNFTLKIRSTKLEDSAMYFCASSEPMDRGNTGELFFGEGSRLTVL.

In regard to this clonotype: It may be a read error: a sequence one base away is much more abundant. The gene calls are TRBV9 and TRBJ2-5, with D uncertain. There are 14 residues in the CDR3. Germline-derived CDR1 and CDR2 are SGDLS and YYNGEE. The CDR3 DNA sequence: TGTGCCAGCAGCGTAGACGGCAGCCAAGTGACCCAGTACTTC. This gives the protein CASSVDGSQVTQYF.

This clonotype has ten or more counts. CDR3 in DNA: TGTGCCAGCAGTTTCGGCCGGGAGCTGTTTTTT. Translation gives CASSFGRELFF. The chain is built from TRBV12-3 or TRBV12-4 and TRBJ2-2; D remains ambiguous. This CDR3 contains 11 residues. Deletions cut 3 bases from V and 9 bases from J, with 5 bases between.

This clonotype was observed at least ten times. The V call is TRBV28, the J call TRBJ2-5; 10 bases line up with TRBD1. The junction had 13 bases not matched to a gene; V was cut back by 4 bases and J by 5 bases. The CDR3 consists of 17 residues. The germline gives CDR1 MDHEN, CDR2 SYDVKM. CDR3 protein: CASSSPTGGAPWETQYF. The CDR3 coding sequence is TGTGCCAGCAGTTCCCCGACAGGGGGCGCGCCTTGGGAGACCCAGTACTTC.

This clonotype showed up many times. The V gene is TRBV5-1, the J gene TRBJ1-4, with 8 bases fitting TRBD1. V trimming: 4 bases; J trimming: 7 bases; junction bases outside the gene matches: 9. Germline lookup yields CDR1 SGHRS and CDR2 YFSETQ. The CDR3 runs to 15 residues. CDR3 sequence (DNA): TGCGCCAGCAGCCCCTCAGGGGGCGCCGGTGAAAAACTGTTTTTT. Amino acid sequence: CASSPSGGAGEKLFF. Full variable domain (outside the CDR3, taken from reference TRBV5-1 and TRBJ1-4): KAGVTQTPRYLIKTRGQQVTLSCSPISGHRSVSWYQQTPGQGLQFLFEYFSETQRNKGNFPGRFSGRQFSNSRSEMNVSTLELGDSALYLCASSPSGGAGEKLFFGSGTQLSVL.

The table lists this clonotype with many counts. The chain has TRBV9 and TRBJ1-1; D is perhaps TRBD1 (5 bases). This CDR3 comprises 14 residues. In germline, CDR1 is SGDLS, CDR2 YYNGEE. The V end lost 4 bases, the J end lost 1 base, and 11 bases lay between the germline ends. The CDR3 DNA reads TGTGCCAGCAGCTCCGACAGAGCGAACACTGAAGCTTTCTTT. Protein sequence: CASSSDRANTEAFF.

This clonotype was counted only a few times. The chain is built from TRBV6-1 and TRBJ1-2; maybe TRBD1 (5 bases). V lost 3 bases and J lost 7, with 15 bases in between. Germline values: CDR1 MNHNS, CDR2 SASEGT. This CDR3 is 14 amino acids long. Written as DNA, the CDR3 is TGTGCCAGCAGTGACTGGACAACGGAGCTTGGCTACACCTTC. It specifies CASSDWTTELGYTF.

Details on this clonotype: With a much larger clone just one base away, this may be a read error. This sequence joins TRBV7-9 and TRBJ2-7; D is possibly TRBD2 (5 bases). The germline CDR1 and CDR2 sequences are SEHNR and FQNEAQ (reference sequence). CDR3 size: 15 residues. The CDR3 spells CASSLNKGGPNEQHF. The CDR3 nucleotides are TGTGCCAGCAGCTTAAACAAGGGCGGGCCCAACGAGCAGCACTTC.

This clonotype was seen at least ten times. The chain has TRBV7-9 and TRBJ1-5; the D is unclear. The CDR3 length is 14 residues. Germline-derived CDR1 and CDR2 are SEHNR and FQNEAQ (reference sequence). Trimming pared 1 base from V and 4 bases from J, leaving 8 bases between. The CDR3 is CASSLVGLNQPQHF. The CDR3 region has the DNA TGTGCCAGCAGCTTAGTGGGCCTAAATCAGCCCCAGCATTTT.